What follows are 3 T cell receptor beta chains derived from one specimen sequenced in a study of regulatory T cells in long-lasting Graves disease. Time point denoted: newly diagnosed GD, antithyroid drugs for less than 3 months. The TCR library used RNA extracted from PBMCs. In building TCR beta libraries, iRepertoire HTBI primers were used together with Arm-PCR of CDR3 regions. TCRdb used MiXCR to reprocess the multiplex PCR reads, holding one entry per CDR3 protein. The table records some 400,000 distinct CDR3 sequences, just under 15% of them present only once. These data also featured in a second study, about T cells in Graves' hyperthyroidism and ophthalmopathy.

The sequencing here drew on peripheral blood mononuclear cells (PBMCs), taken at new diagnosis, from a patient treated with antithyroid drugs. All receptors come from a woman under 40 with Graves disease.

Worth noting for this clonotype: A much larger clone lies one base from this, so it may be a read error. DNA for the CDR3: TGTGCCATTCGGGACAGCTCCTACGAGCAGTTCTTC. Its protein product is CAIRDSSYEQFF. The chain couples TRBV10-3 to TRBJ2-1, with TRBD1 identical over 7 bases. The CDR3 sequence is 12 residues long. Trimming cost V 9 bases and J 10 bases; bases outside gene matches: 9. Looked up from germline, CDR1 is ENHRY and CDR2 is SYGVKD.

This clonotype was seen many times. The gene calls are TRBV9 and TRBJ1-1; D possibly corresponds to TRBD1 (5 bases). V lost 5 bases, J lost 1 base, and 15 bases lay in between. This CDR3 comprises 15 residues. From germline, CDR1 is SGDLS and CDR2 YYNGEE. CDR3 amino acids: CASRGTAGRNTEAFF. As DNA, the CDR3 is TGTGCCAGCAGGGGCACAGCAGGGAGGAACACTGAAGCTTTCTTT. Full variable domain (remainder filled in from reference TRBV9 and TRBJ1-1): DSGVTQTPKHLITATGQRVTLRCSPRSGDLSVYWYQQSLDQGLQFLIQYYNGEERAKGNILERFSAQQFPDLHSELNLSSLELGDSALYFCASRGTAGRNTEAFFGQGTRLTVV.

This clonotype has a count of ten or more. The chain recombines TRBV18 with TRBJ2-1; the D is unclear. The length of the CDR3 is 14 residues. CDR1 is KGHSH and CDR2 is LQKENI in the germline V gene. Between the trimmed V and J ends, which lost 4 bases and 0 bases, there was a span of 7 bases. The CDR3 DNA reads as TGTGCCAGCTCACGCGAACCCTCCTACAATGAGCAGTTCTTC. Protein product: CASSREPSYNEQFF.